This T cell receptor (beta chain) was retrieved from a study of OX40 agonist ivuxolimab in advanced cancers. At the level of the whole study: Ivuxolimab was a fully human IgG2 agonistic monoclonal antibody targeting the costimulatory receptor OX40 (CD134). Intravenous ivuxolimab was administered to patients every 2 weeks at six dose levels: 0.01, 0.1, 0.3, 1.5, 3 and 10 mg/kg. Among the 52 dose-escalation patients, about 19 had hepatocellular carcinoma, roughly 15 melanoma, 9 renal cell carcinoma and 9 head and neck cancer. A male proportion of around 81% and a mean age of around 60 years, ranging from about 20 to 80, were recorded for the dose-escalation cohort. Patients were allowed to have had prior anti-PD-1, anti-PD-L1 or anti-CTLA-4 therapy, and around 40% of the dose-escalation patients had previously received checkpoint inhibitors. Partial responses occurred in three dose-escalation patients: two with cutaneous melanoma and one with hepatocellular carcinoma. Peripheral TCRbeta sequencing was intended to test whether TCR sequence diversity was altered and clonal T-cell expansion was caused by ivuxolimab. The paper reports the monotherapy dose-escalation portion (N of about 56 patients) of the phase I ivuxolimab trial. Study-wide findings and limitations: The antigen specificity of the clonally expanded peripheral T cells was not determined. In the 0.1-3.0 mg/kg groups, partial responders had among the lowest normalized peripheral clonal expansion, particularly in CD8+ T cells. At doses of 0.1 to 3.0 mg/kg, clonal expansion of both CD4+ and CD8+ T cells in blood was seen between baseline and week 6. After ivuxolimab, expanded clones were on average more numerous among CD8+ T cells than among CD4+ T cells. Low levels of normalized T-cell clonal expansion were also shown by some nonresponding patients.

Genomic DNA was isolated from the sorted cells so that the TCRbeta CDR3 region could be sequenced. TCRbeta CDR3 regions were sequenced using the immunoSEQ Assay. TCRdb mirrors the immuneACCESS table, restricted to in-frame sequences. Some clones are absent from its copies; in checked studies, under half trace to an unresolved V gene, and the reason for the others is unknown. The sample table lists over 70,000 clones, 87% of them with a count of one. About 1.5% of the sample is in the top ten clones. Concerning this clone: Its antigen is unknown. No base quality values were provided; no much bigger clone lies one nucleotide off.

V and J are trimmed by 5 bases and 0 bases, and the gene matches miss 10 bases of the junction. The CDR3 has 18 amino acids, counting the end cysteine and phenylalanine. The DNA shown is the 54-base CDR3, in frame from base 1. The germline V gene (reference sequence) yields WNHNN for CDR1 and SYGVQD for CDR2. Patients with a history of autoimmune disease or receiving systemic immunosuppression were excluded from the trial. Peripheral blood for TCR sequencing was collected from all dose cohorts at baseline, on cycle 4 day 1, and on cycle 7 day 1. Samples were obtained from an open-label, multicenter, first-in-human phase I dose-escalation trial of ivuxolimab. Adults with locally advanced or metastatic melanoma, renal cell, hepatocellular, or head and neck squamous cell carcinoma were enrolled in the trial. Before TCR sequencing, CD4+ T cells and CD8+ T cells were sorted from peripheral blood as separate populations.

Recombination joined TRBV10-1 with TRBJ2-2; TRBD1 matches 9 bases in the middle. The receptor comes from an adult with an advanced solid tumor such as melanoma, head and neck, liver or kidney cancer. The sequences come from CD4+ or CD8+ T cells sorted from blood, collected in a trial of the OX40 agonist ivuxolimab. The sequence in DNA is TGCGCCAGCAGTCCCTCCGGACAGGGGACGACGAACACCGGGGAGCTGTTTTTT. Translation gives CASSPSGQGTTNTGELFF.